This is a list of T cell receptor beta chains from one sample in a study of T-cell memory formation after mild COVID-19. TCRdb reanalysed the 5' RACE reads using MiXCR and keeps one entry per CDR3 protein. The profile shows about 350,000 distinct CDR3 sequences, 12% to 15% of them singletons. Specimen: PBMCs or a T cell subset sorted from them (not recorded which). The receptors originated from a young man who had mild COVID-19 (a few samples of this study predate the infection). Cell type and time point are not known. The conserved cysteine and the conserved F or W are not part of the CDR3 here. Each record gives: V gene, J gene, CDR3 protein.

>TRBV6-1|TRBJ2-4
ASSVGDNIQY
>TRBV6-4|TRBJ2-7
ASSGLNEQY
>TRBV11-2|TRBJ2-1
ASSLPDKPYNEQF
>TRBV5-1|TRBJ2-1
ASRSGPYNEQF
>TRBV7-2|TRBJ1-2
ASSQDRIGGGYT
>TRBV24-1|TRBJ2-1
ATSGPTGGPRGNEQF
>TRBV9|TRBJ2-3
ASSRSGGASDTQY
>TRBV10-2|TRBJ2-4
ASMRTSGGAAKNIQY
>TRBV9|TRBJ1-2
ASSVATAGPGGYT
>TRBV7-2|TRBJ2-7
ASSWARQYEQY
>TRBV2|TRBJ1-5
ASRGGTGGDQPQH
>TRBV7-6|TRBJ2-7
ASSSGVRGSSYEQY
>TRBV5-1|TRBJ1-6
ASSLGQGVHSPLH
>TRBV5-1|TRBJ2-5
ASSLMPGQETQY
>TRBV5-1|TRBJ2-1
ASSNSGGSYNEQF
>TRBV6-2/TRBV6-3|TRBJ2-6
ASTGAGANVLT
>TRBV5-5|TRBJ1-5
ASSLGSDTYSNQPQH
>TRBV12-5|TRBJ2-1
ASGLAGGYNEQF
>TRBV6-5|TRBJ2-1
ASSYSTGGTASYEQF